The rows below give T cell receptor beta chains drawn from one sample of a study of T-cell memory formation after mild COVID-19. One entry per CDR3 protein, called by TCRdb with MiXCR from the 5' RACE reads. This table has over 350,000 distinct CDR3 sequences, 24% appearing once. Sequencing was carried out using PBMCs or a T cell subset sorted from them (not recorded which). These receptors all come from an adult woman who had mild COVID-19 (a few samples of this study predate the infection). Cell type and time point are not known. Both conserved end residues are part of each CDR3.

V gene | CDR3 protein
TRBV6-5 | CASSYSREESYNEQFF
TRBV6-5 | CASSYQGAGPYEQYF
TRBV7-2 | CASSLARGSGTDTQYF
TRBV9 | CASSVKGQGPWTEAFF
TRBV4-2 | CASSPEGMDLHF
TRBV11-2 | CASSLGTGGRNTEAFF
TRBV6-2/TRBV6-3 | CASRWAMSYEQYF
TRBV5-1 | CASSPDREDTQYF
TRBV18 | CASSPNGNTEAFF
TRBV25-1 | CASSDHSTDTQYF
TRBV7-9 | CASSPTRGPEFEQYF
TRBV5-8 | CASSQIAGGFYEQYF
TRBV7-9 | CASLPGQLNGYTF
TRBV2 | CASSVLGAVFNEQFF
TRBV7-9 | CASSNRHPYF
TRBV12-3/TRBV12-4 | CASRGDRDGYEQYF
TRBV7-9 | CASSPTQVGQDYGYTF
TRBV20-1 | CSAVTGGSGNTIYF
TRBV6-2/TRBV6-3 | CASSAGPTGQYF
TRBV3-1 | CASSRQIGLAGALF
TRBV15 | CATYPVRGVGSANTGELFF
TRBV5-4 | CASSPSSSGGYNEQFF
TRBV30 | CAWRTDHSKTQYF
TRBV7-2 | CASSLIKDWPGDEQFF
TRBV12-3/TRBV12-4 | CASSLAGFGDTQYF
TRBV24-1 | CATSEGALYGYTF
TRBV13 | CASSTRLLAATDTQYF
TRBV20-1 | CSATRDREGYTF
TRBV3-1 | CASSQLQGPTEAFF
TRBV21-1 | CASSKSLRGANEKLFF
TRBV7-6 | CASSLDRGAPGELFF
TRBV29-1 | CSVEGPGSTGELFF
TRBV5-8 | CASSLGLAGPFDEQFF
TRBV4-1 | CASSQDLQGAGGGELFF
TRBV20-1 | CSARRGGHEQYF
TRBV9 | CASSVALGVHGYTF
TRBV29-1 | CSVRERGSAFF